This is a list of T cell receptor beta chains from one sample in a study of regulatory dendritic cells for organ transplantation. Produced via immunoSEQ multiplex PCR; TCRdb's table is partial and in-frame only. Of around 29,000 clones in the sample, approximately 81% were seen once. Sequencing was carried out using naive CD8+ T cells from blood. All receptors derive from a human donor in good health. The CDR3 runs from the conserved cysteine through the conserved F or W. The order of the fields is clone size, V gene, D gene, CDR3 length, J gene, CDR3 protein, CDR3 DNA. D genes are given only for firm matches. The listing skips clone size in some rows; elsewhere it reads once, few, many or a size class.

abundance: -; v_gene: TRBV5-6; d_gene: TRBD2; len: 14; j_gene: TRBJ2-5; CDR3aa: CASTAGTSLETQYF; CDR3nt: TGTGCCAGCACCGCCGGGACTAGTTTGGAGACCCAGTACTTC
abundance: -; v_gene: TRBV11-3; d_gene: -; len: 14; j_gene: TRBJ2-1; CDR3aa: CASSLGGRGYEQFF; CDR3nt: TGTGCCAGCAGCTTAGGCGGCAGGGGCTATGAGCAGTTCTTC
abundance: -; v_gene: TRBV11-2; d_gene: -; len: 15; j_gene: TRBJ1-1; CDR3aa: CASSEGYGMNTEAFF; CDR3nt: TGTGCCAGCAGCGAGGGATATGGGATGAACACTGAAGCTTTCTTT
abundance: few; v_gene: TRBV7-9; d_gene: -; len: 15; j_gene: TRBJ1-4; CDR3aa: CASSLAVGGTGKLFF; CDR3nt: TGTGCCAGCAGCTTAGCCGTAGGAGGGACGGGTAAACTGTTTTTT
abundance: -; v_gene: TRBV2; d_gene: -; len: 15; j_gene: TRBJ1-4; CDR3aa: CASTEDRATNEKLFF; CDR3nt: TGTGCCAGCACCGAAGACAGAGCCACTAATGAAAAACTGTTTTTT
abundance: -; v_gene: TRBV6-5; d_gene: -; len: 15; j_gene: TRBJ2-7; CDR3aa: CASSPVAGPPYEQYF; CDR3nt: TGTGCCAGCAGTCCCGTCGCGGGGCCCCCCTACGAGCAGTACTTC
abundance: -; v_gene: TRBV5-6; d_gene: -; len: 13; j_gene: TRBJ1-4; CDR3aa: CASSLYSNEKLFF; CDR3nt: TGTGCCAGCAGCTTGTACAGTAATGAAAAACTGTTTTTT
abundance: few; v_gene: TRBV7-8; d_gene: TRBD2; len: 15; j_gene: TRBJ2-3; CDR3aa: CASSSGLAGTDTQYF; CDR3nt: TGTGCCAGCAGCTCCGGACTAGCGGGTACAGATACGCAGTATTTT
abundance: -; v_gene: TRBV4-2; d_gene: TRBD1; len: 17; j_gene: TRBJ1-1; CDR3aa: CASSQDQGAAKDTEAFF; CDR3nt: TGTGCCAGCAGCCAAGATCAGGGGGCGGCTAAGGACACTGAAGCTTTCTTT
abundance: -; v_gene: TRBV7-9; d_gene: TRBD2; len: 15; j_gene: TRBJ2-5; CDR3aa: CASSLGDYEAETQYF; CDR3nt: TGTGCCAGCAGCTTAGGGGACTACGAAGCGGAGACCCAGTACTTC
abundance: -; v_gene: TRBV5-1; d_gene: -; len: 14; j_gene: TRBJ2-7; CDR3aa: CASSDRGQSYEQYF; CDR3nt: TGCGCCAGCAGCGACAGAGGACAGTCCTACGAGCAGTACTTC
abundance: -; v_gene: TRBV7-6; d_gene: -; len: 14; j_gene: TRBJ2-3; CDR3aa: CASSPTLPADTQYF; CDR3nt: TGTGCCAGCAGCCCTACTCTCCCCGCAGATACGCAGTATTTT
abundance: -; v_gene: TRBV14; d_gene: -; len: 16; j_gene: TRBJ2-3; CDR3aa: CASSQTAGAPGDTQYF; CDR3nt: TGTGCCAGCAGCCAAACTGCGGGGGCCCCCGGAGATACGCAGTATTTT
abundance: once; v_gene: TRBV6-1; d_gene: -; len: 14; j_gene: TRBJ1-1; CDR3aa: CASSPGQIFTEAFF; CDR3nt: TGTGCCAGCAGTCCCGGACAGATATTCACTGAAGCTTTCTTT
abundance: few; v_gene: TRBV7-9; d_gene: -; len: 15; j_gene: TRBJ1-1; CDR3aa: CASSPHSGLNTEAFF; CDR3nt: TGTGCCAGCAGCCCGCATTCAGGGTTGAACACTGAAGCTTTCTTT
abundance: few; v_gene: TRBV14; d_gene: TRBD1; len: 12; j_gene: TRBJ2-7; CDR3aa: CASSRPGGEQYF; CDR3nt: TGTGCCAGCAGCCGTCCAGGGGGCGAGCAGTACTTC